Below are 10 T cell receptor beta chains sequenced from a single sample in a study of blood T cell repertoires in COVID-19. The repertoire was sequenced with immunoSEQ multiplex PCR; TCRdb's copy has only in-frame clones and lacks some. The table lists some 150,000 clones, approximately 80% of them singletons, with 0.45% to 0.6% in the top ten. Sequencing used peripheral blood. The receptors were gathered from a man aged 60 to 75 with acute or convalescent COVID-19.

This sequence joins TRBV9 and TRBJ2-2; TRBD1 agrees at 11 bases. Germline loops: CDR1 SGDLS, CDR2 YYNGEE. After removal of 6 bases from V and 4 bases from J, the junction contained 14 bases not matched to a gene. CDR3 size: 18 residues. The CDR3 is CASTPSGRTGGGTGELFF. The CDR3 region has the DNA TGTGCCAGCACCCCTTCCGGGAGGACAGGGGGCGGCACCGGGGAGCTGTTTTTT. The variable domain in full, with the rest retrieved from reference TRBV9 and TRBJ2-2, is DSGVTQTPKHLITATGQRVTLRCSPRSGDLSVYWYQQSLDQGLQFLIQYYNGEERAKGNILERFSAQQFPDLHSELNLSSLELGDSALYFCASTPSGRTGGGTGELFFGEGSRLTVL.

This clone showed up just a few times. CDR3: CASSLERQRGANTGELFF. DNA of the CDR3: TGTGCCAGCAGCCTAGAGCGCCAGCGGGGGGCGAACACCGGGGAGCTGTTTTTT. This chain uses TRBV3-1 (or the pseudogene TRBV3-2) with TRBJ2-2, with 9 positions matching TRBD2. CDR3 length: 18 amino acids. V was clipped by 4 bases and J by 0 bases; unmatched bases: 9. Germline lookup yields CDR1 LGHDT and CDR2 YNNKEL (reference sequence).

The chain's CDR3 is CASSADILKGAQHF. The CDR3 DNA reads as TGTGCCAGCAGTGCGGATATCCTTAAGGGGGCCCAGCATTTT. V gene TRBV2 combines with J gene TRBJ1-5; tentatively, D is TRBD1 (6 bases). Per the germline V gene, CDR1 is SNHLY and CDR2 is FYNNEI. The V end was cut by 4 bases, the J end by 11 bases, with 18 bases between. The CDR3 loop spans 14 amino acids.

In this sample, this clone turned up once. This sequence joins TRBV27 and TRBJ2-5; TRBD2 aligns across 11 bases. CDR1 is MNHEY, CDR2 SMNVEV, per germline (reference sequence). The CDR3 spans 15 residues. The J segment lost 7 bases and the V segment lost 6 bases, leaving 10 bases of the junction unmatched. The CDR3 spells CASRLTSGARGTQYF. CDR3 nucleotides: TGTGCCAGCAGATTGACTAGCGGGGCTCGGGGGACCCAGTACTTC.

The J gene is TRBJ2-1, the V gene TRBV5-4; 13 positions match TRBD2. CDR1 is SGHNT, CDR2 YYREEE, per germline (reference sequence). The CDR3 loop spans 16 amino acids. V was clipped by 0 bases and J by 8 bases; unmatched bases: 5. The CDR3 here is CASSLEGTSGIDEQFF. The CDR3 nucleotides are TGTGCCAGCAGCTTGGAAGGGACTAGCGGGATCGATGAGCAGTTCTTC.

The sample holds one count of this clone. The chain couples TRBV18 to TRBJ1-1, with 7 bases identical to TRBD1. Trimming at V came to 2 bases and at J to 11 bases, leaving 8 bases not matched to a gene. Germline V gene lookup returns CDR1 KGHSH and CDR2 LQKENI. The CDR3 spans 13 residues. For the CDR3, the DNA is TGTGCCAGCTCACCATCACGGGGCAGGGGGGCTTTCTTT. Translated, it gives CASSPSRGRGAFF. Using reference TRBV18 and TRBJ1-1 for the parts outside the CDR3, the full variable domain is NAGVMQNPRHLVRRRGQEARLRCSPMKGHSHVYWYRQLPEEGLKFMVYLQKENIIDESGMPKERFSAEFPKEGPSILRIQQVVRGDSAAYFCASSPSRGRGAFFGQGTRLTVV.

The chain couples TRBV5-4 to TRBJ2-7, with 12 bases aligning to TRBD2. Per germline, CDR1 SGHNT and CDR2 YYREEE (reference sequence). The CDR3 runs to 16 residues. V shed 0 bases and J 3 bases; nucleotides not matched to a gene: 4. The CDR3 here is CASSLGTSGNYYEQYF. DNA for the CDR3: TGTGCCAGCAGCTTGGGGACTAGCGGGAATTACTACGAGCAGTACTTC.

This chain joins TRBV2 and TRBJ2-5, with a weak D call TRBD1 (6 bases). Looked up from germline, CDR1 is SNHLY and CDR2 is FYNNEI. Trimming took 5 bases from V and 9 from J, leaving 16 bases between them. The CDR3 is 13 amino acids. CDR3 DNA sequence: TGTGCCAGCAGTACCGGGACACCGAACGCCCAGTACTTC. This codes for CASSTGTPNAQYF. Based on the CDR3 plus reference TRBV2 and TRBJ2-5, the full variable domain is EPEVTQTPSHQVTQMGQEVILRCVPISNHLYFYWYRQILGQKVEFLVSFYNNEISEKSEIFDDQFSVERPDGSNFTLKIRSTKLEDSAMYFCASSTGTPNAQYFGPGTRLLVL.

The V call is TRBV3-1 (or the pseudogene TRBV3-2), the J call TRBJ2-7, with 12 bases matching TRBD2. The germline CDR1 and CDR2 sequences are LGHDT and YNNKEL (reference sequence). This CDR3 comprises 15 residues. The ends lost 0 bases at V and 6 bases at J; junction bases unmatched: 3. CDR3 DNA: TGTGCCAGCAGCCAAGATCTACTAGCGGGAGGCGAGCAGTACTTC. This translates into CASSQDLLAGGEQYF.

V usage is TRBV30 and J usage is TRBJ1-6; TRBD1 might be the D (5 bases). V lost 5 bases, J lost 6 bases, and 17 bases lay in between. CDR1 and CDR2 (germline): GTSNPN, SVGIG (reference sequence). This CDR3 region has 15 residues. The CDR3 is CAWEVRQSVNSPLHF. The DNA of the CDR3 is TGTGCCTGGGAAGTGAGACAGTCCGTTAATTCACCCCTCCACTTT.